This note documents a single T cell receptor beta chain sequence. Its specificity is unknown. The data derive from a study of cytomegalovirus exposure and HLA in healthy donors. General study points: It was reported that TCR beta sequences correctly inferred the HLA-A and HLA-B alleles for most subjects. In a later analysis, about 17,000 TCR beta sequences were associated with HLA alleles at 0.05 false discovery rate. On later analysis, the bulk of CMV-associated TCR beta chains appeared to be HLA-restricted.

Researchers ran the PCR with 60 Vbeta and 13 Jbeta primers. Clones were sequenced by immunoSEQ multiplex PCR, and TCRdb holds only the in-frame ones, with some missing. Of about 190,000 clones listed, around 80% are singletons. The germline V gene encodes CDR1 MNHEY and CDR2 SVGAGI. This CDR3 spans 16 amino acids. Trimming pared 4 bases from V and 7 bases from J, leaving 22 bases between. V is TRBV6-5 and J is TRBJ1-2; no reliable D call. This TCR was recovered from a man aged 40-50 years in good health and CMV-seropositive. The material sequenced was PBMCs. The DNA for the CDR3 is TGTGCCAGCAGTTCGTTGGTTGTGACCGGGTACGTTGGCTACACCTTC. Protein sequence: CASSSLVVTGYVGYTF.